What follows is one T cell receptor beta chain and its context. TCRdb's table, derived via immunoSEQ multiplex PCR, lists solely in-frame clones and lacks some. The data show some 63,000 clones, roughly 80% seen once. Germline CDR1 and CDR2: SGHRS and YFSETQ. CDR3 length: 13 residues. Trimming shortened V by 4 bases and J by 8 bases, and 15 bases separated the two germline ends. This sample is drawn from a study of PD-L1 blockade in urothelial cancer. Whole-study context: Dosed intravenously at 1,200 mg every 3 weeks, atezolizumab was initiated by patients in the mid-2010s. Blood was analyzed 3 weeks (second dose) and 6 weeks after treatment start.

As for time point: pretreatment peripheral blood. Patient disease was locally advanced or metastatic urothelial carcinoma. Each patient contributed between 1 and 8 total time points of blood mononuclear cells, pretreatment and during treatment. This material consisted of PBMCs, taken around atezolizumab (anti-PD-L1) treatment. This rearrangement joins TRBV5-1 to TRBJ1-2, with a possible D match to TRBD1 (5 bases). The source is a man between 65 and 79 years old with urothelial cancer. This CDR3 is CASSQDTKRGYTF. DNA of the CDR3: TGCGCCAGCAGCCAGGACACTAAGCGAGGCTACACCTTC.